The entry below gives a single T cell receptor beta chain sequence along with its context. Its target is not known. With 0 bases removed from V and 7 bases from J, the gap between germline ends came to 7 bases. The CDR3 runs to 12 residues. Germline-derived CDR1 and CDR2 are SGHRS and YFSETQ. TCRdb analysed the RT-PCR reads with MiXCR anew, one entry per CDR3 protein. The table lists about 570,000 distinct CDR3 sequences, roughly 12% of them singletons, with about 10% in the top ten. This specimen comes from a study of response to subunit inactivated influenza vaccine. Broader study findings: The authors proposed limited new T cell recruitment per seasonal influenza vaccination.

Sequences were derived from PBMCs from blood, sampled on the day of vaccination. The sequence was collected from a man aged 50 or older who received an inactivated influenza vaccine. This sequence joins TRBV5-1 and TRBJ1-1; unclear D gene. CDR3 residues: CASSLDSFEAFF. In DNA form, the CDR3 reads TGCGCCAGCAGCTTGGACAGTTTTGAAGCTTTCTTT.